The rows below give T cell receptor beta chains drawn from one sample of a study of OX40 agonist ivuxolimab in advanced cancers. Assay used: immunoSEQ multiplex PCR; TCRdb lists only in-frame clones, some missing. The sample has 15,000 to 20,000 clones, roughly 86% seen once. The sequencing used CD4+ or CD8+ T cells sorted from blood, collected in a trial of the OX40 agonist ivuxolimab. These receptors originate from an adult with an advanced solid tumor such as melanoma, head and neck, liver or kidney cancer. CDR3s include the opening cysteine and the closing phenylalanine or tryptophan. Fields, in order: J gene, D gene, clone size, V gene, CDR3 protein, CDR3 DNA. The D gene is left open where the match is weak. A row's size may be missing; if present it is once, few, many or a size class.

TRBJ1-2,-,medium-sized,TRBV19,CASRPPEEYPIGYTF,TGTGCCAGTAGGCCCCCCGAAGAGTATCCAATAGGCTACACCTTC
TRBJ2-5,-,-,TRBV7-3,CASSLSGETQYF,TGTGCCAGCAGCTTATCAGGGGAGACCCAGTACTTC
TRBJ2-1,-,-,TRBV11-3,CASSGPGPEQFF,TGTGCCAGCAGCGGACCGGGCCCCGAGCAGTTCTTC
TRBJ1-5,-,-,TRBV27,CASSLRDPNQPQHF,TGTGCCAGCAGTTTAAGGGACCCAAATCAGCCCCAGCATTTT
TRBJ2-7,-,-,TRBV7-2,CASSSQMGTYEQYF,TGTGCCAGCAGCTCTCAAATGGGTACCTACGAGCAGTACTTC
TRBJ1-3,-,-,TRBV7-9,CASSLRGVGNTIYF,TGTGCCAGCAGCTTGAGAGGGGTTGGAAACACCATATATTTT
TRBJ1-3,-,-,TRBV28,CASIDPFSGNTIYF,TGTGCCAGCATTGATCCTTTCTCTGGAAACACCATATATTTT
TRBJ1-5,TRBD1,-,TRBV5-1,CASSLAGQGDNQPQHF,TGCGCCAGCAGCTTGGCTGGACAGGGGGACAATCAGCCCCAGCATTTT
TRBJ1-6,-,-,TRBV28,CASNPQGVGGSPLHF,TGTGCCAGCAATCCACAGGGAGTGGGGGGTTCACCCCTCCACTTT
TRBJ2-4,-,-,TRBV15,CATSFRLAKNIQYF,TGTGCCACCAGTTTCCGGTTAGCCAAAAACATTCAGTACTTC
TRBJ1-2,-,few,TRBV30,CAWSSLRLYGYTF,TGTGCCTGGAGTTCTCTAAGACTCTATGGCTACACCTTC
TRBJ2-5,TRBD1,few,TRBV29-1,CSVGDRVAETQYF,TGCAGCGTTGGGGACAGGGTTGCAGAGACCCAGTACTTC
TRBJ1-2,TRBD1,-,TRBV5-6,CASSRALTGGAGYTF,TGTGCCAGCAGCCGGGCATTGACAGGGGGCGCGGGCTACACCTTC
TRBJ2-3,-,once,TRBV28,CASRLADTQYF,TGTGCCAGCAGGCTGGCGGATACGCAGTATTTT